This TCR beta chain was captured by sequencing in a study of blood T cell repertoires in COVID-19. The CDR3 runs 16 residues. With 2 bases removed from V and 8 bases from J, the gap between germline ends came to 19 bases. Germline V gives CDR1 SEHNR, CDR2 FQNEAQ (reference sequence). Clones were sequenced by immunoSEQ multiplex PCR, and TCRdb holds only the in-frame ones, with some missing. This table holds a few hundred thousand clones, about 87% found once. The sequence came from a woman aged 55-70 years with COVID-19, enrolled during active disease. V and J are TRBV7-9 and TRBJ2-1; D gene unclear. The sample taken for sequencing was peripheral blood. The CDR3 reads CASSLNPTFKLHEQFF. The CDR3 DNA follows: TGTGCCAGCAGCTTAAACCCCACTTTTAAGCTTCATGAGCAGTTCTTC.